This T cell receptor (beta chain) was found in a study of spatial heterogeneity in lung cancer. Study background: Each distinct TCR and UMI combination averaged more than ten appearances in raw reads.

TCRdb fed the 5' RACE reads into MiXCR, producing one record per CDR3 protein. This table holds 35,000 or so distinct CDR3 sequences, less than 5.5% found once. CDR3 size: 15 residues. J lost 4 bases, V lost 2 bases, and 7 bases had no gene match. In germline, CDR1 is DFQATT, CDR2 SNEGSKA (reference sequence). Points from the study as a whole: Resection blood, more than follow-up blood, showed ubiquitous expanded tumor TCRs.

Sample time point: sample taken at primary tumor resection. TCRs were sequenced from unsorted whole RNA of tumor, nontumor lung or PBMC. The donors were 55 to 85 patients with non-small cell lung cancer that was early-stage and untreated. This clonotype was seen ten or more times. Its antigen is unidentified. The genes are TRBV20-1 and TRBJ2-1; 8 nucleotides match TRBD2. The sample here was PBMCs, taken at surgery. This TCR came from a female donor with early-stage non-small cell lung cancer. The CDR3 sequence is CSARSSERGYNEQFF. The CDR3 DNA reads TGCAGTGCTAGATCCTCGGAGCGGGGGTACAATGAGCAGTTCTTC.